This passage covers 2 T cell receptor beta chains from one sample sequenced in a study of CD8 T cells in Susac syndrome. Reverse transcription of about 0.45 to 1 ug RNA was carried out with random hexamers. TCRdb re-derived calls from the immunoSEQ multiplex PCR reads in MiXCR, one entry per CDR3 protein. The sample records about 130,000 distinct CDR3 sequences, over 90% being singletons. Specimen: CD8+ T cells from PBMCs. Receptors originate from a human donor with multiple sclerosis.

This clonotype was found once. The CDR3 sequence: CASSLVSAELGLGANVLTF. The CDR3 nucleotides are TGTGCCAGCAGCTTAGTCTCCGCGGAGCTTGGACTTGGGGCCAACGTCCTGACTTTC. V gene TRBV7-9 combines with J gene TRBJ2-6, with D perhaps matching TRBD2 (5 bases). Germline-derived CDR1 and CDR2 are SEHNR and FQNEAQ (reference sequence). The CDR3 runs to 19 residues. The germline V and J ends were trimmed by 1 base and 3 bases, with 19 bases remaining between them.

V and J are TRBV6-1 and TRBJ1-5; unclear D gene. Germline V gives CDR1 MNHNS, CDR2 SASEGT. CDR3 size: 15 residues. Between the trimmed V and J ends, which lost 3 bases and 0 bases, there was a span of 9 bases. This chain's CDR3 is CASSDGRHSNQPQHF. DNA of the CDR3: TGTGCCAGCAGTGATGGGCGGCATAGCAATCAGCCCCAGCATTTT.